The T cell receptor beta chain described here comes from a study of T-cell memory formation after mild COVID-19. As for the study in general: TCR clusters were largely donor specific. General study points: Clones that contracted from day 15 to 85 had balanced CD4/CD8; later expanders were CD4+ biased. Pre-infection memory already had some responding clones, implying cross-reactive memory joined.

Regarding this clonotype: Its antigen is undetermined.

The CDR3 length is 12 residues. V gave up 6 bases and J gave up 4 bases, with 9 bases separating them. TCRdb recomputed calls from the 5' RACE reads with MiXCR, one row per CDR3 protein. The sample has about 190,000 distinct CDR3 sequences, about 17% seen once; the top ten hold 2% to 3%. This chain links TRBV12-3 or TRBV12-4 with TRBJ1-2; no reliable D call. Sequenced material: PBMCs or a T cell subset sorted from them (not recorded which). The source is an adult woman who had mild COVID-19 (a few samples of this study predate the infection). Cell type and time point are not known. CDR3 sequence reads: CASSPGAYGYTF. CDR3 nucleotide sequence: TGTGCCAGCAGCCCGGGAGCCTATGGCTACACCTTC.